This TCR beta chain was found in a study of cytomegalovirus exposure and HLA in healthy donors. Assay: immunoSEQ multiplex PCR; the TCRdb copy retains only in-frame clones and omits some. The data show about 340,000 clones, roughly 90% seen once. The clonotype was recovered from a woman aged 18-29 years in good health and CMV-seronegative. Sequencing was performed on PBMCs.

CDR3 region: CASSLVGPSYNEQFF. The CDR3 DNA reads as TGTGCCAGCAGCTTAGTGGGCCCCTCCTACAATGAGCAGTTCTTC. The chain has TRBV7-2 and TRBJ2-1, with D unclear. The germline V gene has CDR1 SGHTA and CDR2 FQGNSA. The CDR3 has 15 residues. The V and J ends lost 1 base and 0 bases respectively, with 7 bases between them.